Sequencing of this T cell receptor (beta chain) was carried out in a study of blood T cell repertoires in COVID-19. Recruits, aged about 18 to 95 years, lived in 24 US areas. Researchers sorted participants into cohorts using their self-reported clinical history. Two negative PCRs, clearance, or symptom resolution characterized the recovered Cohort 3 donors. Looked up from germline, CDR1 is SGHRS and CDR2 is YFSETQ. The V and J ends lost 1 base and 4 bases respectively, with 5 bases between them. This CDR3 contains 12 residues. TCRdb's table, derived via immunoSEQ multiplex PCR, lists solely in-frame clones and lacks some. This sample carries approximately 310,000 clones, about nine tenths of them seen once, and the ten largest clones take approximately 5.2%.

The TCR sequence derives from a man between 60 and 75 years old who had recovered from COVID-19. The sample consisted of PBMCs or T cells enriched from blood (not recorded which). V is TRBV5-1 and J is TRBJ2-5; D is undetermined. The CDR3 here is CASSLSRETQYF. CDR3 bases: TGCGCCAGCAGCTTGTCTCGAGAGACCCAGTACTTC.